This section outlines one TCR beta chain sequence together with its context. This entry comes from a study of blood T cell repertoires in COVID-19. This table comes from immunoSEQ multiplex PCR, and its TCRdb copy is limited to in-frame clones, with some not included. The table lists around 100,000 clones, around 83% of them singletons. This CDR3 comprises 13 residues. Germline V gene sequence: CDR1 MDHEN, CDR2 SYDVKM. Trimming left V 3 bases short and J 2 bases short, with 7 bases between. The receptor was isolated from a man in his forties with acute or convalescent COVID-19. The sequencing sample was made of peripheral blood. The chain joins TRBV28 to TRBJ1-2, with D maybe TRBD1 (6 bases). Here the CDR3 DNA reads TGTGCCAGCAGTTTCACAGGGAACTATGGCTACACCTTC. Encoded protein: CASSFTGNYGYTF.